The TCR beta chain under discussion was sequenced for a study of T-cell reconstitution after alpha-beta-depleted transplantation in children. There are many counts of this clonotype. Its antigen is undetermined. Study-level findings and limits: By about two months after transplant, alpha-beta T cells reportedly arose from several hundred graft clones that had expanded. One year after transplant, T-cell counts and diversity came mostly from newly produced T cells. High day-60 TCRbeta diversity in some patients came from surviving recipient T cells and thymic progenitors.

The authors prepared the TCRbeta library with unique molecular identifiers. TCRdb processed the PCR reads anew with MiXCR; each CDR3 protein has one entry. This sample yields approximately 130,000 distinct CDR3 sequences, of which roughly 9% are seen a single time; around 24% belongs to the top ten. From germline, CDR1 is LGHDT and CDR2 YNNKEL (reference sequence). The CDR3 covers 13 residues. The germline V and J ends were trimmed by 3 bases and 0 bases, with 6 bases remaining between them. The sample in question was PBMCs, mostly from graft donor cells, obtained 180 days after TCRalphabeta/CD19-depleted stem cell transplant. This sequence was found in a girl in the first two years of life who had a stem cell transplant for combined immunodeficiency, so the T cells may come from the graft donor. The chain uses TRBV3-1 and TRBJ2-7; D is possibly TRBD1 (5 bases). The CDR3 is CASSQQGSYEQYF. The CDR3 DNA is TGTGCCAGCAGCCAGCAGGGCTCCTACGAGCAGTACTTC.